The 8 T cell receptor beta chains given below trace back to one sample, sequenced in a study of T cells after yellow fever vaccination. One entry per CDR3 protein, called by TCRdb with MiXCR from the 5' RACE reads. The data hold about 120,000 distinct CDR3 sequences, with roughly 10% observed a single time. Here the sequenced sample was CD8+ T cells sorted from PBMCs, taken on the day of the yellow fever booster vaccination. Receptor source: a man aged 18 to 30 who received the YFV17D yellow fever vaccine.

This clonotype showed up many times. The J gene is TRBJ2-2, the V gene TRBV11-2; TRBD2 is a possible D gene (5 bases). The V and J ends lost 5 bases and 4 bases respectively, with 14 bases between them. This CDR3 is 15 amino acids long. Germline V CDR1 and CDR2: SGHAT, FQNNGV. The CDR3 here is CASSPSPGSTGELFF. For the CDR3, the DNA is TGTGCCAGCAGCCCCTCTCCGGGATCCACCGGGGAGCTGTTTTTT. Drawing the rest from reference TRBV11-2 and TRBJ2-2, the complete variable domain is EAGVAQSPRYKIIEKRQSVAFWCNPISGHATLYWYQQILGQGPKLLIQFQNNGVVDDSQLPKDRFSAERLKGVDSTLKIQPAKLEDSAVYLCASSPSPGSTGELFFGEGSRLTVL.

This sequence joins TRBV4-1 and TRBJ1-1, with a weak D call TRBD1 (6 bases). The CDR3 has 14 amino acids. With 1 base removed from V and 3 bases from J, the gap between germline ends came to 9 bases. Germline CDR1 and CDR2: MGHRA and YSYEKL. Written as DNA, the CDR3 is TGCGCCAGCAGCCAAGTCCCAGGGGACACTGAAGCTTTCTTT. It translates to CASSQVPGDTEAFF.

This clonotype was seen more than once but under ten times. This chain connects TRBV7-8 to TRBJ2-3; no clear D gene. V gave up 10 bases and J gave up 3 bases, with 8 bases separating them. Per germline, CDR1 SGHVS and CDR2 FQNEAQ. CDR3 length: 11 amino acids. The CDR3 nucleotides are TGTGCCACCACTGGAACAGATACGCAGTATTTT. It specifies CATTGTDTQYF.

Ten or more counts support this clonotype. This chain joins TRBV5-6 and TRBJ2-5, with D uncertain. The ends were cut back, 5 bases at V and 4 bases at J, with 18 bases in the middle. The length of the CDR3 is 15 residues. The germline V gene encodes CDR1 SGHDT and CDR2 YYEEEE. The CDR3 loop reads CASSRRPSKVETQYF. The CDR3 DNA sequence: TGTGCCAGCAGTCGGCGGCCAAGTAAAGTAGAGACCCAGTACTTC.

This clonotype was counted ten times or more. The chain carries TRBV7-9 and TRBJ2-1; a weak D match, TRBD2 (5 bases). This CDR3 comprises 13 residues. Per germline, CDR1 SEHNR and CDR2 FQNEAQ (reference sequence). Trimming took 1 base from V and 6 from J, leaving 7 bases between them. CDR3 in amino acids: CASSLGGVNEQFF. The CDR3, as DNA: TGTGCCAGCAGCTTAGGGGGAGTCAATGAGCAGTTCTTC.

The chain couples TRBV11-2 to TRBJ2-5; 8 positions match TRBD2. The CDR3 has 14 residues. Germline lookup yields CDR1 SGHAT and CDR2 FQNNGV. V was clipped by 6 bases and J by 4 bases; unmatched bases: 7. The CDR3 DNA reads as TGTGCCAGCAGGCCCCGGGGGGGCGTAGAGACCCAGTACTTC. Translating it yields CASRPRGGVETQYF.

The table lists this clonotype with a few counts. The chain links TRBV14 to TRBJ1-2, with D possibly matching TRBD1 (6 bases). This CDR3 has 14 amino acids. The V and J ends lost 4 bases and 5 bases respectively, with 14 bases between them. Germline CDR1 SGHDN, CDR2 FVKESK. The CDR3 DNA reads TGTGCCAGCAGCCGCACAGGGAAAGGTTATGGCTACACCTTC. Its translation is CASSRTGKGYGYTF. Supplemented by reference TRBV14 and TRBJ1-2, the full variable domain reads EAGVTQFPSHSVIEKGQTVTLRCDPISGHDNLYWYRRVMGKEIKFLLHFVKESKQDESGMPNNRFLAERTGGTYSTLKVQPAELEDSGVYFCASSRTGKGYGYTFGSGTRLTVV.

This clonotype was detected many times. This chain links TRBV4-3 with TRBJ1-6; D gene unclear. The V gene's germline CDR1 is LGHNA and CDR2 YSLEER. The CDR3 has 14 residues. V lost 2 bases and J lost 5, with 7 bases in between. CDR3 nucleotides: TGCGCCAGCAGCCAATGGGCAGATAATTCACCCCTCCACTTT. Its translation is CASSQWADNSPLHF.